This TCR beta chain is drawn from a study of cytomegalovirus exposure and HLA in healthy donors. 60 Vbeta and 13 Jbeta primers were used in PCR. Produced via immunoSEQ multiplex PCR; TCRdb's table is partial and in-frame only. The sample includes about 130,000 clones, around 77% seen only once; the top ten take about 1.8%. Germline-derived CDR1 and CDR2 are SGHKS and YYEKEE (reference sequence). V lost 5 bases to trimming and J lost 5 bases, with 13 bases between them. The CDR3 length is 13 residues. This clone was observed a few times. Its antigen is not identified. General study points: A later analysis by the authors found several of the most significant clusters apparently linked to common viral pathogens. One variant, a missense change in DCLRE1C, was linked in a later analysis to TCR beta V- and J-gene trimming.

The source is a woman aged 50 to 60 in good health and CMV-seronegative. The sample was PBMCs. The chain is built from TRBV5-5 and TRBJ1-1; D possibly corresponds to TRBD1 (5 bases). CDR3 DNA: TGTGCCAGCAGTCAGGGTTTTTGGACTGAAGCTTTCTTT. Translating gives CASSQGFWTEAFF.